There are a few counts of the clone carrying this T cell receptor beta chain. The antigen remains undetermined. What the library attached to individual cDNA molecules were unique molecular identifiers. TCRdb used MiXCR to reprocess the RACE reads, holding one entry per CDR3 protein. The sample consists of around 330,000 distinct CDR3 sequences, approximately 5% of them appearing once. These data come from a study of human T cells and chemical hapten exposure. Looking at the study overall: Patch tests applied 0.01% DPC to the upper back, read at 6 days. Study findings and constraints: Versus controls, significantly more large CDR3 similarity clusters arose from expanded TCRs.

The time point: pre-sensitization, week 0. Specified treatment: therapeutic diphenylcyclopropenone sensitization with weekly scalp DPC. Donation of samples came from alopecia patients who were 18 to 70 years old and suitable for DPC. This CDR3 has 15 residues. Germline-derived CDR1 and CDR2 are DFQATT and SNEGSKA (reference sequence). Between the trimmed V and J ends, which lost 1 base and 0 bases, there was a span of 10 bases. This rearrangement joins TRBV20-1 to TRBJ1-5; D is undetermined. The sequence was obtained from a woman younger than 30 with alopecia areata. Some clones in this sample may be carry-over from other donors' samples. Sequencing used whole blood, obtained in connection with sensitization to the hapten diphenylcyclopropenone (DPC). In nucleotides, the CDR3 is TGCAGTGCTAGAGCGGCAGAGGTTAGCAATCAGCCCCAGCATTTT. Encoded protein: CSARAAEVSNQPQHF.